This T cell receptor (beta chain) derives from a study of blood T cell repertoires in COVID-19. For the study at large: Sources were T cells, B-cell-depleted T cells, or PBMCs; the material itself was cDNA or gDNA.

Authors' processing steps: Counts of nucleated cells, estimated from reference gene primer amplification, were obtained. Only in-frame clones appear in the TCRdb table, and some are missing; sequencing was by immunoSEQ multiplex PCR. The D gene and trimming were derived from the DNA, and the V and J assignments and clone size from that table. The table includes roughly 400,000 clones, about 89% detected once. In germline, CDR1 is LNHDA, CDR2 SQIVND (reference sequence). Losses at the gene ends were 4 bases for V and 8 bases for J; bases not matched to a gene: 3. This CDR3 has 15 amino acids. The TCR was taken from a woman aged 60-75 years with COVID-19, enrolled during active disease. The sample consisted of peripheral blood. The chain joins TRBV19 to TRBJ2-1; TRBD2 matches 15 bases. The CDR3 sequence is CASSTGLAGGDEQFF. For the CDR3, the DNA is TGTGCCAGTAGTACCGGACTAGCGGGGGGGGATGAGCAGTTCTTC. Supplemented by reference TRBV19 and TRBJ2-1, the full variable domain reads DGGITQSPKYLFRKEGQNVTLSCEQNLNHDAMYWYRQDPGQGLRLIYYSQIVNDFQKGDIAEGYSVSREKKESFPLTVTSAQKNPTAFYLCASSTGLAGGDEQFFGPGTRLTVL.